The entry below describes one T cell receptor (beta chain). These data originate in a study of blood T cell repertoires in COVID-19. Whole-study context: The origin of the acute and convalescent COVID-19 samples was the United States, Italy and Spain. T cells, B-cell-depleted T cells, or PBMCs provided the cDNA or gDNA that served as material.

With V trimmed by 2 bases and J by 1 base, 11 bases remained unmatched. There are 17 residues in the CDR3. Germline lookup yields CDR1 SGHTS and CDR2 YDEGEE. Per the original data handling: Estimation of nucleated cell counts relied on the amplification of reference gene primers. The protocol was immunoSEQ multiplex PCR, while the TCRdb copy is restricted to in-frame clones and leaves out a portion. The DNA gave D and trimming, while V, J and clone size come from that table. Here the sample spans 200,000 to 300,000 clones, 80% to 85% being singletons. The material sequenced was peripheral blood. The origin of this receptor is a woman in her sixties with active or convalescent COVID-19. V usage is TRBV5-8 and J usage is TRBJ1-1; TRBD1 agrees at 7 bases. Written as DNA, the CDR3 is TGTGCCAGCAGCTTTAAGACAGGGAGGTTTTGGAACACTGAAGCTTTCTTT. Translated: CASSFKTGRFWNTEAFF. Full variable domain (remainder filled in from reference TRBV5-8 and TRBJ1-1): EAGVTQSPTHLIKTRGQQATLRCSPISGHTSVYWYQQALGLGLQFLLWYDEGEERNRGNFPPRFSGRQFPNYSSELNVNALELEDSALYLCASSFKTGRFWNTEAFFGQGTRLTVV.